The sequence of this T cell receptor (beta chain) was determined in a study of control samples from healthy donors and cancer patients. Generated by immunoSEQ multiplex PCR, the TCRdb table keeps only in-frame clones and is missing some. The data hold around 170,000 clones, with almost 90% observed a single time. In germline, CDR1 is SGHAT, CDR2 FQDESV (reference sequence). The ends were cut back, 2 bases at V and 4 bases at J, with 17 bases in the middle. The CDR3 is 16 amino acids. V gene TRBV11-1 combines with J gene TRBJ1-1; no definite D call. Input material: blood. This TCR derives from a woman aged 30 to 39 in good health. CDR3 DNA sequence: TGTGCCAGCAGCTTATCACAAGCAACGGCGGGCACTGAAGCTTTCTTT. It codes for CASSLSQATAGTEAFF.